This TCR beta chain was captured in a study of CD4+ T cells in melanoma. Study-level findings and limits: A reported correlation linked neoantigen-specific CD4+ T cells to CD8+, macrophage and B cell function.

CDR3 length equals 12 residues. Per the germline V gene, CDR1 is MGHRA and CDR2 is YSYEKL. The germline V and J ends were trimmed by 1 base and 7 bases, with 5 bases remaining between them. Profiled with immunoSEQ multiplex PCR; TCRdb holds only in-frame clones, not every one. The sample yields around 15,000 clones, about 72% seen once. About this clone: Its antigen is unknown.

J is TRBJ1-5 and V is TRBV4-1; D unclear. Specimen: cells from a culture (not recorded whether cultured in vitro). This clonotype was sampled from a human donor with melanoma. The CDR3 spells CASSQVGQPQHF. The CDR3 nucleotides are TGCGCCAGCAGCCAAGTAGGGCAGCCCCAGCATTTT.